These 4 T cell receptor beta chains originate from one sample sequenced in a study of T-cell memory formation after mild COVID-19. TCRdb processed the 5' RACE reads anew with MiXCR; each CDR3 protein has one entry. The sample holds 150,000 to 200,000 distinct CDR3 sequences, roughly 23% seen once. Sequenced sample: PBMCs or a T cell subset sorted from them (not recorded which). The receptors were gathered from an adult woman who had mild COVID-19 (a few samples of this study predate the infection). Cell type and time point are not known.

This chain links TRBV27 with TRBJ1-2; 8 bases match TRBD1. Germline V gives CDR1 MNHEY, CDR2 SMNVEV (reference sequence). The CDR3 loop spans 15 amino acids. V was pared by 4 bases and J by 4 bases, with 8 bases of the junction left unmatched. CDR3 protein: CASSYQPGQAYGYTF. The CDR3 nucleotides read TGTGCCAGCAGTTATCAGCCGGGACAGGCCTATGGCTACACCTTC.

The CDR3 region has the DNA TGTGCCAGCAGTTTATTGGGACTAGCGACCGGGGAGCTGTTTTTT. The encoded protein is CASSLLGLATGELFF. This chain connects TRBV27 to TRBJ2-2; 10 bases align to TRBD2. Germline lookup yields CDR1 MNHEY and CDR2 SMNVEV (reference sequence). This CDR3 has 15 amino acids. Losses at the gene ends were 1 base for V and 5 bases for J; bases not matched to a gene: 1.

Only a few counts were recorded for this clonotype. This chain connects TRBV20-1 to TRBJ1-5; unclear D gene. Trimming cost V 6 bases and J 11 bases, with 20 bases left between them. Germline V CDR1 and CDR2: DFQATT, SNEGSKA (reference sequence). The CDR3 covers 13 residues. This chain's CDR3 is CSAAGPEMEAQHF. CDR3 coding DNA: TGCAGTGCCGCCGGACCAGAAATGGAAGCCCAGCATTTT.

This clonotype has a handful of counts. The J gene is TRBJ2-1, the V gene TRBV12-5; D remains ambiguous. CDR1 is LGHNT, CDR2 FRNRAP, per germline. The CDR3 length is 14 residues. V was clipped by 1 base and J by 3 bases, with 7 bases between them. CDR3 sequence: CASGLEAVYNEQFF. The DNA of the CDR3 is TGTGCTAGTGGTTTGGAGGCGGTCTACAATGAGCAGTTCTTC.